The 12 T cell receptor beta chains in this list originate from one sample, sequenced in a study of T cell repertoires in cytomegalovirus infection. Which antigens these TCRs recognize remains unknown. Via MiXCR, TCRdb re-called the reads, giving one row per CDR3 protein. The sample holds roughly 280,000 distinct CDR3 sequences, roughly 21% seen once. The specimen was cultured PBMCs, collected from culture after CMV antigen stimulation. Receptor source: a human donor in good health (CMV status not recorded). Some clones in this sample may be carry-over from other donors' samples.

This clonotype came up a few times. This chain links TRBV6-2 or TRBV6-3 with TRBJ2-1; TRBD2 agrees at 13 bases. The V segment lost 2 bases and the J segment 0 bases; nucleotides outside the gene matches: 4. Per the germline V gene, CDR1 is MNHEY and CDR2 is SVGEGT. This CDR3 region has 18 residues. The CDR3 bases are TGTGCCAGCAGTTACCGTTGGACTAGCGGGAGCTCCTACAATGAGCAGTTCTTC. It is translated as CASSYRWTSGSSYNEQFF.

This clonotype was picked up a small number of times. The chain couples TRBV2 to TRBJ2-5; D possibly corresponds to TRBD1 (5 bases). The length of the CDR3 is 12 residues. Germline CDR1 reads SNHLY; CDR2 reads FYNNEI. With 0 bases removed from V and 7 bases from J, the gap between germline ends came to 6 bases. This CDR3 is CASSEAQGTQYF. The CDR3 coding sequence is TGTGCCAGCAGTGAAGCGCAGGGGACCCAGTACTTC.

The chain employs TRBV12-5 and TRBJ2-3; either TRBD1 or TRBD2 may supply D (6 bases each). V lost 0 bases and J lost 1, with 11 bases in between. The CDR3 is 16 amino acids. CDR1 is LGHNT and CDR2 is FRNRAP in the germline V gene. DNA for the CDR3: TGTGCTAGTGGTTTGGTAGGGGGGTTGGGCACAGATACGCAGTATTTT. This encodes CASGLVGGLGTDTQYF.

The CDR3 sequence is CSALSRGMGQFF. The CDR3 nucleotides are TGCAGTGCCCTCTCTCGCGGGATGGGGCAGTTCTTC. The chain is built from TRBV20-1 and TRBJ2-1, with D possibly being TRBD2 (6 bases). The CDR3 has 12 amino acids. Germline values: CDR1 DFQATT, CDR2 SNEGSKA (reference sequence). V lost 6 bases, J lost 12 bases, and 18 bases lay in between.

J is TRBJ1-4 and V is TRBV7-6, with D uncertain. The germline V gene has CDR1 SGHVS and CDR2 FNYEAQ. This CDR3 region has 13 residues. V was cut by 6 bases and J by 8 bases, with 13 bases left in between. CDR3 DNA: TGTGCCAGCAGACCATTGGTCGGGGAAAAACTGTTTTTT. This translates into CASRPLVGEKLFF.

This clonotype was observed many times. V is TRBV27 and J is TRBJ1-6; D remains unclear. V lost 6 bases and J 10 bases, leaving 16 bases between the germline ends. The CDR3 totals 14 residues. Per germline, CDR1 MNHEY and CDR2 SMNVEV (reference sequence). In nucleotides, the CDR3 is TGTGCCAGCAGGTCAGGTGAAAGAAGATCACCCCTCCACTTT. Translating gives CASRSGERRSPLHF.

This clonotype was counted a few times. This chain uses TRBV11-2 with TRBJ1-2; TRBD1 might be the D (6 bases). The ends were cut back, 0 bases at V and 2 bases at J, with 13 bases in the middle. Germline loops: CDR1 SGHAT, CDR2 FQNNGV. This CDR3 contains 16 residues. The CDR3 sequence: CASSLDGGQLNYGYTF. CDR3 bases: TGTGCCAGCAGCTTAGATGGCGGACAGCTAAACTATGGCTACACCTTC.

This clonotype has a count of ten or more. CDR3 region: CASSPVESYEQYF. The DNA of the CDR3 is TGTGCCAGCAGCCCCGTGGAGTCCTACGAGCAGTACTTC. V gene TRBV7-2 combines with J gene TRBJ2-7; D not certain. Trimming shortened V by 5 bases and J by 1 base, and 9 bases separated the two germline ends. The CDR3 has 13 amino acids. The germline V gene encodes CDR1 SGHTA and CDR2 FQGNSA.

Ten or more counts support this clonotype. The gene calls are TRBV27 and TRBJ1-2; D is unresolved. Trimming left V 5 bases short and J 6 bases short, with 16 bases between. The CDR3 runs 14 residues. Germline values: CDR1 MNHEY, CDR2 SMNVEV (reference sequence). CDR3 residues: CASSGPSDQDGYTF. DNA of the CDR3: TGTGCCAGCAGTGGCCCATCGGATCAGGATGGCTACACCTTC.

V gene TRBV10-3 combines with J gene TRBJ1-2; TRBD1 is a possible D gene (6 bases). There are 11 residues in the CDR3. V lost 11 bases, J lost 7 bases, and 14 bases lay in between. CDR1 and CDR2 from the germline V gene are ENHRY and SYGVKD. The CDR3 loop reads CAGGGTFGYTF. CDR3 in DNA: TGTGCCGGAGGGGGGACTTTTGGCTACACCTTC.

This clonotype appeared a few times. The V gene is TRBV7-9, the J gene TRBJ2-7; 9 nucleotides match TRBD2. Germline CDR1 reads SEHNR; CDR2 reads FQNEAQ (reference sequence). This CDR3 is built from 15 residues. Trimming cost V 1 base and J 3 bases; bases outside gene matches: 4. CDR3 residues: CASSLGGRGGYEQYV. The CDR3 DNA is TGTGCCAGCAGCTTAGGCGGGAGGGGAGGCTACGAGCAGTACGTC.

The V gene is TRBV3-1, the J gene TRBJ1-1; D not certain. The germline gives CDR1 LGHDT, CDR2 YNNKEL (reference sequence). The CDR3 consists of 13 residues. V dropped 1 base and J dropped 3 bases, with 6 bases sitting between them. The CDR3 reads CASSQVLDTEAFF. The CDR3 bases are TGTGCCAGCAGCCAAGTTCTGGACACTGAAGCTTTCTTT.